These 32 T cell receptor beta chains came from one sample sequenced in a study of shared clonotypes between healthy human individuals. Clones were sequenced by immunoSEQ multiplex PCR, and TCRdb holds only the in-frame ones, with some missing. This sample has about 980,000 clones; 60% to 85% occur once, and the top ten carry nearly 1.5%. The specimen sequenced was memory CD4+ T cells sorted from blood. Subset noted: CD45RA-negative fraction. The receptor source for this set is a man aged 18 to 29 in good health.

The CDR3, as DNA: TGTGCCAGCAGCGCCCTGGCCGGACAAGCGGCAGATACGCAGTATTTT. Protein: CASSALAGQAADTQYF. The chain links TRBV9 to TRBJ2-3; D assignment may be TRBD1 or TRBD2 (5 bases each). CDR3 size: 16 residues. CDR1 and CDR2 (germline): SGDLS, YYNGEE. V was trimmed by 3 bases and J by 4 bases, leaving 18 bases between them. The variable domain in full, completed from reference TRBV9 and TRBJ2-3, reads DSGVTQTPKHLITATGQRVTLRCSPRSGDLSVYWYQQSLDQGLQFLIQYYNGEERAKGNILERFSAQQFPDLHSELNLSSLELGDSALYFCASSALAGQAADTQYFGPGTRLTVL.

The CDR3 region has the DNA TGTGCCAGCAGCCCCACCGTCGTTAGCGTTGAGCAGTTCTTC. Translating it yields CASSPTVVSVEQFF. This chain uses TRBV5-6 with TRBJ2-1, with a weak D call TRBD2 (5 bases). Trimming shortened V by 4 bases and J by 9 bases, and 17 bases separated the two germline ends. This CDR3 has 14 amino acids. Germline V gene data show CDR1 as SGHDT and CDR2 as YYEEEE.

This CDR3 is CASSTDGPGQYF. In DNA form, the CDR3 reads TGTGCCAGCAGCACCGACGGGCCAGGGCAGTATTTT. The chain recombines TRBV2 with TRBJ2-3, with D unresolved. The CDR3 runs 12 residues. The V gene lost 6 bases and the J gene lost 11 bases, with 15 bases spanning the gap. The V gene's germline CDR1 is SNHLY and CDR2 FYNNEI.

The sample holds a few counts of this clone. The chain recombines TRBV27 with TRBJ1-2; no clear D gene. The germline gives CDR1 MNHEY, CDR2 SMNVEV (reference sequence). V was clipped by 1 base and J by 7 bases, with 16 bases between them. This CDR3 has 15 amino acids. Written as DNA, the CDR3 is TGTGCCAGCAGTTTATTCGCGACCGGGTCGGGTGGCTACACCTTC. Its translation: CASSLFATGSGGYTF.

Turning to this clone: Given a much more abundant clone one base away, this may be a read error. Other nucleotide sequences from this sample produce the same CDR3. The CDR3 reads CASSAGAYEQYF. CDR3 nucleotide sequence: TGCGCCAGCAGCGCCGGGGCCTACGAGCAGTACTTC. The chain carries TRBV5-1 and TRBJ2-7, with D maybe TRBD2 (5 bases). V dropped 4 bases and J dropped 2 bases, with 7 bases sitting between them. The germline gives CDR1 SGHRS, CDR2 YFSETQ. The CDR3 runs 12 residues.

The gene calls are TRBV11-2 and TRBJ1-3; D is ambiguous. Trimming left V 2 bases short and J 1 base short, with 3 bases between. Germline CDR1 SGHAT, CDR2 FQNNGV. The CDR3 loop spans 13 amino acids. The CDR3 sequence: CASSLFSGNTIYF. DNA of the CDR3: TGTGCCAGCAGCTTATTTTCTGGAAACACCATATATTTT.

The chain combines TRBV10-3 with TRBJ2-3; D gene unclear. The germline gives CDR1 ENHRY, CDR2 SYGVKD. There are 14 residues in the CDR3. V lost 0 bases, J lost 6 bases, and 10 bases lay in between. CDR3 DNA sequence: TGTGCCATCAGTGAGTCGAAGGTAGTGGATACGCAGTATTTT. This codes for CAISESKVVDTQYF.

The chain joins TRBV5-1 to TRBJ2-3; 9 bases map to TRBD1. CDR3 length equals 15 residues. The J segment lost 1 base and the V segment lost 3 bases, leaving 3 bases of the junction unmatched. Germline V gene sequence: CDR1 SGHRS, CDR2 YFSETQ. The CDR3 region is CASSSQGAGTDTQYF. CDR3 bases: TGCGCCAGCAGCTCACAGGGGGCTGGCACAGATACGCAGTATTTT.

The J gene is TRBJ1-1, the V gene TRBV6-1; D is ambiguous. V was trimmed by 1 base and J by 0 bases, leaving 9 bases between them. CDR3 length: 15 amino acids. Germline-derived CDR1 and CDR2 are MNHNS and SASEGT. The CDR3 DNA is TGTGCCAGCAGTGAAGGACGAAAGTTGAACACTGAAGCTTTCTTT. It encodes CASSEGRKLNTEAFF.

V is TRBV6-6 and J is TRBJ1-2; D gene unclear. V was pared by 1 base and J by 8 bases, with 8 bases between. Germline V gives CDR1 MNHNY, CDR2 SVGAGI (reference sequence). The CDR3 length is 12 residues. The CDR3 DNA sequence: TGTGCCAGCAGTTACTTATCCCAAGGCTACACCTTC. Amino acid sequence: CASSYLSQGYTF.

The chain recombines TRBV9 with TRBJ2-2; D perhaps matches TRBD1 (5 bases). The germline V gene has CDR1 SGDLS and CDR2 YYNGEE. The CDR3 totals 14 residues. V was trimmed by 4 bases and J by 0 bases, leaving 7 bases between them. CDR3 coding DNA: TGTGCCAGCAGCCTACAGGCGAACACCGGGGAGCTGTTTTTT. The encoded protein is CASSLQANTGELFF.

Here the CDR3 DNA reads TGTGCCTGGAGTGTCTTGAGATCTATCTTAAGCCAAGATACGCAGTATTTT. This sequence encodes CAWSVLRSILSQDTQYF. This sequence joins TRBV30 and TRBJ2-3; no clear D. The CDR3 is 17 amino acids. CDR1 is GTSNPN and CDR2 is SVGIG in the germline V gene (reference sequence). Trimming stripped 0 bases from V and 5 bases from J, with 21 bases between.

The V call is TRBV9, the J call TRBJ2-7, with TRBD1 as a possible D gene (6 bases). This CDR3 has 14 amino acids. V was cut by 4 bases and J by 2 bases, with 13 bases left in between. In germline, CDR1 is SGDLS, CDR2 YYNGEE. The DNA of the CDR3 is TGTGCCAGCAGCCCTTCGACAGGAGCCTACGAGCAGTACTTC. It encodes CASSPSTGAYEQYF.

This chain joins TRBV30 and TRBJ2-6, with TRBD2 as a possible D gene (7 bases). The CDR3 runs to 17 residues. Trimming cost V 4 bases and J 1 base, with 17 bases left between them. Germline V gene lookup returns CDR1 GTSNPN and CDR2 SVGIG (reference sequence). In nucleotides, the CDR3 is TGTGCCTGGATGCGCGGGGGCGCGGGGTCTGGGGCCAACGTCCTGACTTTC. It specifies CAWMRGGAGSGANVLTF.

This clone was seen a single time. A read error may be the cause here, since a much bigger clone is one base away. The CDR3 DNA follows: TGTGCCAGCAGCGTAGCGAGGGGGGTGAGGACCGGGGAGCTGTTTTTT. It yields the protein CASSVARGVRTGELFF. The chain carries TRBV9 and TRBJ2-2; D tentatively reads TRBD1 or TRBD2 (6 bases each). V lost 0 bases and J lost 5, with 14 bases in between. CDR1 is SGDLS, CDR2 YYNGEE, per germline. CDR3 length equals 16 residues.

The rearrangement joins TRBV18 to TRBJ2-5; D possibly corresponds to TRBD2 (6 bases). Trimming removed 2 bases from V and 4 bases from J, with 14 bases in between. This CDR3 contains 15 residues. Per the germline V gene, CDR1 is KGHSH and CDR2 is LQKENI. CDR3 DNA sequence: TGTGCCAGCTCACCAGAAAGCCGGGGAGGAGAGACCCAGTACTTC. It codes for CASSPESRGGETQYF.

The sample holds a few counts of this clone. The chain has TRBV4-3 and TRBJ1-1; a possible D gene is TRBD1 (5 bases). Trimming cost V 1 base and J 4 bases, with 13 bases left between them. CDR1 and CDR2 from the germline V gene are LGHNA and YSLEER. This CDR3 region has 15 residues. CDR3 DNA: TGCGCCAGCAGCCAAGGGGGCAGGTCTCTCACTGAAGCTTTCTTT. This sequence encodes CASSQGGRSLTEAFF.

The rearrangement uses TRBV28 and TRBJ1-5; 10 bases align to TRBD1. CDR3 length: 16 amino acids. Germline CDR1 MDHEN, CDR2 SYDVKM. V was pared by 4 bases and J by 2 bases, with 5 bases of the junction left unmatched. For the CDR3, the DNA is TGTGCCAGCAGTTCCCTCGGGACAGGGGGCAATCAGCCCCAGCATTTT. Its translation is CASSSLGTGGNQPQHF.

This sequence joins TRBV9 and TRBJ1-1; maybe TRBD1 (6 bases). Germline assignment: CDR1 SGDLS and CDR2 YYNGEE. V dropped 0 bases and J dropped 6 bases, with 12 bases sitting between them. The CDR3 covers 14 residues. As DNA, the CDR3 is TGTGCCAGCAGCGTAGAGATCGGGGGCCCTGAAGCTTTCTTT. Amino acid sequence: CASSVEIGGPEAFF.

In regard to this clone: This may be a read error, as it is one base from a much larger clone. This chain joins TRBV28 and TRBJ2-2; possible D gene TRBD2, 6 bases. V was shortened by 6 bases and J by 1 base, with 6 bases between the two germline ends. Germline-derived CDR1 and CDR2 are MDHEN and SYDVKM. The CDR3 consists of 13 residues. CDR3 region: CASREGNTGELFF. CDR3 coding DNA: TGTGCCAGCAGGGAGGGGAACACCGGGGAGCTGTTTTTT.

This sequence joins TRBV6-5 and TRBJ1-6; 7 positions agree with TRBD1. Trimming took 5 bases from V and 11 from J; bases not matched to a gene: 6. CDR1 is MNHEY and CDR2 is SVGAGI in the germline V gene. The CDR3 contains 13 residues. The CDR3 protein is CASSATGDPPLHF. CDR3 bases: TGTGCCAGCAGTGCTACAGGGGATCCACCCCTCCACTTT.

The genes are TRBV29-1 and TRBJ1-6, with 7 bases identical to TRBD1. CDR3 length equals 12 residues. The trim removed 3 bases at V and 14 bases at J, leaving 7 bases unmatched. The V gene's germline CDR1 is SQVTM and CDR2 ANQGSEA. The CDR3 DNA follows: TGCAGCGTTGAGGGGACAGATCATACCCTCCACTTT. The encoded protein is CSVEGTDHTLHF.

The sample holds one count of this clone. The CDR3 DNA sequence: TGTGCCAGCAGGGACAGGGGGCGCCAAGGCTACACCTTC. Its translation: CASRDRGRQGYTF. The genes are TRBV6-1 and TRBJ1-2, with 11 bases lining up with TRBD1. Trimming at V came to 6 bases and at J to 8 bases, leaving 5 bases not matched to a gene. The CDR3 loop spans 13 amino acids. Germline assignment: CDR1 MNHNS and CDR2 SASEGT.

The chain links TRBV5-1 to TRBJ2-7, with 10 bases identical to TRBD2. This CDR3 region has 14 residues. Trimming cost V 7 bases and J 2 bases; bases outside gene matches: 6. Germline V gene data show CDR1 as SGHRS and CDR2 as YFSETQ. In nucleotides, the CDR3 is TGCGCCAGCTCCGCAACTAGCGGGACCTACGAGCAGTACTTC. This gives the protein CASSATSGTYEQYF.

With regard to this clone: Other nucleotide sequences in the sample specify the same CDR3. The chain recombines TRBV5-1 with TRBJ1-6; D remains ambiguous. V shed 2 bases and J shed 0 bases, with 6 bases lying between them. The germline gives CDR1 SGHRS, CDR2 YFSETQ. The CDR3 contains 15 residues. The CDR3 nucleotides read TGCGCCAGCAGCTTAGAAAGCTCCTATAATTCACCCCTCCACTTT. Translated: CASSLESSYNSPLHF.

The chain joins TRBV6-6 to TRBJ2-3, with D perhaps matching TRBD2 (6 bases). V lost 2 bases and J lost 5, with 8 bases in between. Germline V gives CDR1 MNHNY, CDR2 SVGAGI (reference sequence). CDR3 length: 13 amino acids. CDR3 protein: CASSYVGGDTQYF. The CDR3 DNA follows: TGTGCCAGCAGTTACGTGGGGGGAGATACGCAGTATTTT.

V usage is TRBV19 and J usage is TRBJ1-6; D is possibly TRBD1 (5 bases). The CDR3 spans 14 residues. The germline CDR1 and CDR2 sequences are LNHDA and SQIVND (reference sequence). The ends were cut back, 4 bases at V and 6 bases at J, with 10 bases in the middle. CDR3 sequence reads: CASSTPGTNSPLHF. CDR3 sequence (DNA): TGTGCCAGTAGTACTCCCGGGACTAATTCACCCCTCCACTTT. The full variable domain, in which reference TRBV19 and TRBJ1-6 provide the parts outside the CDR3, is DGGITQSPKYLFRKEGQNVTLSCEQNLNHDAMYWYRQDPGQGLRLIYYSQIVNDFQKGDIAEGYSVSREKKESFPLTVTSAQKNPTAFYLCASSTPGTNSPLHFGNGTRLTVT.

This chain joins TRBV18 and TRBJ2-1; 12 bases agree with TRBD1. Germline V CDR1 and CDR2: KGHSH, LQKENI. This CDR3 comprises 15 residues. J lost 7 bases, V lost 3 bases, and 4 bases had no gene match. CDR3 DNA: TGTGCCAGCTCACCGGGACAGGGGGCGGCGAATGAGCAGTTCTTC. Its translation: CASSPGQGAANEQFF.

The V call is TRBV6-1, the J call TRBJ2-3; a weak D match, TRBD1 (5 bases). V was trimmed by 1 base and J by 5 bases, leaving 13 bases between them. This CDR3 contains 15 residues. CDR1 MNHNS and CDR2 SASEGT come from the germline V gene. The CDR3 here is CASSEVAGPGDTQYF. CDR3 DNA sequence: TGTGCCAGCAGTGAAGTTGCAGGGCCCGGAGATACGCAGTATTTT.

This clone appeared a few times. This rearrangement joins TRBV9 to TRBJ2-1, with a weak D call TRBD2 (5 bases). The CDR3 extends over 15 amino acids. CDR1 is SGDLS and CDR2 is YYNGEE in the germline V gene. V was cut by 0 bases and J by 2 bases, with 9 bases left in between. This CDR3 reads CASSVVGDPYNEQFF. Written as DNA, the CDR3 is TGTGCCAGCAGCGTAGTCGGGGATCCCTACAATGAGCAGTTCTTC.

The CDR3 DNA reads TGTGCCAGCAGCTCAGGCGGGACAGGGAATCTCGGAAACACCATATATTTT. It yields the protein CASSSGGTGNLGNTIYF. The chain couples TRBV11-3 to TRBJ1-3; 9 bases are a match to TRBD1. Germline V CDR1 and CDR2: SGHNT, YENEEA. The CDR3 is 17 residues long. V dropped 4 bases and J dropped 4; count of bases not matched to a gene: 11. Full variable domain (missing parts from reference TRBV11-3 and TRBJ1-3): EAGVVQSPRYKIIEKKQPVAFWCNPISGHNTLYWYLQNLGQGPELLIRYENEEAVDDSQLPKDRFSAERLKGVDSTLKIQPAELGDSAVYLCASSSGGTGNLGNTIYFGEGSWLTVV.

V usage is TRBV6-1 and J usage is TRBJ1-5; D gene uncertain. Trimming pared 5 bases from V and 7 bases from J, leaving 15 bases between. CDR3 length: 14 amino acids. Germline V lookup: CDR1 MNHNS, CDR2 SASEGT. CDR3 DNA sequence: TGTGCCAGCAGTCCCCAGGAGGGTGGACAGCCCCAGCATTTT. Its translation is CASSPQEGGQPQHF.